The 22 T cell receptor beta chains listed next were all sequenced from one sample in a study of T cells in Graves' hyperthyroidism and ophthalmopathy. It was RNA transcripts that yielded the amplified TCR beta CDR3 regions. HTBI primers were the set used in a first-round RT-PCR of the TCR CDR3. TCRdb re-analysed the multiplex PCR reads in MiXCR, keeping a single row per CDR3 protein. The data hold 640,000 or so distinct CDR3 sequences, with under 15% observed a single time. Sequencing used blood. The receptors stem from a woman between 40 and 55 years old with Graves' ophthalmopathy.

The chain joins TRBV28 to TRBJ1-1; 9 bases are shared with TRBD1. CDR3 length: 14 amino acids. CDR1 and CDR2 from the germline V gene are MDHEN and SYDVKM. J was trimmed by 6 bases and V by 6 bases; bases with no gene match: 8. The CDR3 nucleotides are TGTGCCAGCAGCCGCCCGGGACAGGGCTCTGAAGCTTTCTTT. Amino acid sequence: CASSRPGQGSEAFF. Full variable domain (missing parts from reference TRBV28 and TRBJ1-1): DVKVTQSSRYLVKRTGEKVFLECVQDMDHENMFWYRQDPGLGLRLIYFSYDVKMKEKGDIPEGYSVSREKKERFSLILESASTNQTSMYLCASSRPGQGSEAFFGQGTRLTVV.

This clonotype has a count of ten or more. The chain combines TRBV27 with TRBJ1-1; the D is unclear. This CDR3 region has 15 residues. In germline, CDR1 is MNHEY, CDR2 SMNVEV (reference sequence). V was clipped by 5 bases and J by 1 base, with 14 bases between them. In DNA form, the CDR3 reads TGTGCCAGCAGTCCAATTGCCAACAGGAACACTGAAGCTTTCTTT. Translation gives CASSPIANRNTEAFF.

V gene TRBV7-8 combines with J gene TRBJ1-1; possible D gene TRBD1, 6 bases. Trimming pared 3 bases from V and 3 bases from J, leaving 14 bases between. Germline loops: CDR1 SGHVS, CDR2 FQNEAQ. The CDR3 has 15 residues. The CDR3 DNA reads as TGTGCCAGCAGCTTCTCGTTCCCAGGGGACACTGAAGCTTTCTTT. This encodes CASSFSFPGDTEAFF.

Ten or more counts support this clonotype. V usage is TRBV12-3 or TRBV12-4 and J usage is TRBJ2-5; D may be TRBD2 (6 bases). CDR3 length: 13 amino acids. Trimming removed 5 bases at V and 9 bases at J, with 16 bases between. CDR3 in DNA: TGTGCCAGCAGTACCGGGACCGGAGGGTCCCAGTACTTC. Amino acid sequence: CASSTGTGGSQYF.

Only a few counts were recorded for this clonotype. The V gene is TRBV6-5, the J gene TRBJ2-7, with TRBD2 as a possible D gene (5 bases). Germline V gene data show CDR1 as MNHEY and CDR2 as SVGAGI. The CDR3 is made up of 12 amino acids. V lost 3 bases and J 7 bases, leaving 10 bases between the germline ends. The CDR3 is CASSYRSGEQYF. In nucleotides, the CDR3 is TGTGCCAGCAGTTATAGATCGGGGGAGCAGTACTTC.

V gene TRBV30 combines with J gene TRBJ1-1, with 8 bases lining up with TRBD1. J was trimmed by 5 bases and V by 5 bases; bases with no gene match: 10. The CDR3 has 14 amino acids. CDR1 is GTSNPN, CDR2 SVGIG, per germline (reference sequence). The DNA for the CDR3 is TGTGCCTGGGAACAGGGGGGCGGGGCGACTGAAGCTTTCTTT. This encodes CAWEQGGGATEAFF.

This clonotype was counted at least ten times. V usage is TRBV6-5 and J usage is TRBJ1-1, with D hard to call. Looked up from germline, CDR1 is MNHEY and CDR2 is SVGAGI. The CDR3 runs to 14 residues. V lost 3 bases and J 1 base, leaving 9 bases between the germline ends. The CDR3 protein is CASSYFSSNTEAFF. CDR3 nucleotides: TGTGCCAGCAGTTATTTCTCGTCGAACACTGAAGCTTTCTTT.

The chain employs TRBV19 and TRBJ1-5; weak D call: TRBD1 (6 bases). Trimming stripped 0 bases from V and 5 bases from J, with 11 bases between. The CDR3 spans 15 residues. CDR1 is LNHDA, CDR2 SQIVND, per germline (reference sequence). The CDR3 sequence: CASSIDIRGDQPQHF. CDR3 nucleotides: TGTGCCAGTAGTATAGACATCAGGGGTGATCAGCCCCAGCATTTT.

This clonotype has at least ten counts. This chain uses TRBV4-1 with TRBJ1-5; D remains unclear. The germline V gene has CDR1 MGHRA and CDR2 YSYEKL. There are 16 residues in the CDR3. V gave up 1 base and J gave up 4 bases, with 14 bases separating them. This chain's CDR3 is CASSQARASRNQPQHF. CDR3 sequence (DNA): TGCGCCAGCAGCCAAGCGCGGGCCAGCCGAAATCAGCCCCAGCATTTT.

This clonotype appeared a few times. The chain employs TRBV7-2 and TRBJ1-5, with D unclear. V lost 1 base, J lost 5 bases, and 3 bases lay in between. Germline V CDR1 and CDR2: SGHTA, FQGNSA. The CDR3 runs 12 residues. The CDR3 region is CASSLDHQPQHF. CDR3 coding DNA: TGTGCCAGCAGCTTAGATCATCAGCCCCAGCATTTT.

In the case of this clonotype: A read error may be the cause here, since a much bigger clone is one base away. The CDR3 carries no conserved terminal phenylalanine or tryptophan, so it likely arises from a read error. The rearrangement links TRBV6-1 to TRBJ1-1; D may be TRBD1 (6 bases). Germline V gives CDR1 MNHNS, CDR2 SASEGT. Trimming pared 6 bases from V and 8 bases from J, leaving 19 bases between. This CDR3 is built from 14 residues. The CDR3 DNA sequence: TGTGCCAGCAGATCCCAAAGACAGGAAAAGGAAGCTTTCCTT. Amino acid sequence: CASRSQRQEKEAFL.

The chain joins TRBV11-2 to TRBJ1-2; D perhaps matches TRBD1 (5 bases). This CDR3 contains 16 residues. The germline V gene has CDR1 SGHAT and CDR2 FQNNGV. The ends were cut back, 4 bases at V and 4 bases at J, with 19 bases in the middle. CDR3 bases: TGTGCCAGCAGCTCCCCTCGCCAGGGTTCCATCTATGGCTACACCTTC. Its translation: CASSSPRQGSIYGYTF.

This clonotype was counted ten times or more. This chain connects TRBV25-1 to TRBJ1-1; a weak D match, TRBD1 (5 bases). Germline CDR1 and CDR2: MGHDK and SYGVNS. Trimming removed 6 bases from V and 6 bases from J, with 11 bases in between. CDR3 length equals 12 residues. The CDR3 protein is CASRGGIAEAFF. CDR3 in DNA: TGTGCCAGCAGGGGGGGGATCGCTGAAGCTTTCTTT.

Only a few counts were recorded for this clonotype. The chain carries TRBV6-2 or TRBV6-3 and TRBJ1-1; possible D gene TRBD1, 6 bases. The CDR3 consists of 14 residues. V was cut by 2 bases and J by 6 bases, with 13 bases left in between. In germline, CDR1 is MNHEY, CDR2 SVGEGT. CDR3 in amino acids: CASSYGSSGAEAFF. The DNA for the CDR3 is TGTGCCAGCAGTTACGGGTCGTCAGGGGCTGAAGCTTTCTTT.

This chain uses TRBV2 with TRBJ2-7; no reliable D call. From germline, CDR1 is SNHLY and CDR2 FYNNEI. There are 14 residues in the CDR3. Trimming stripped 7 bases from V and 4 bases from J, with 17 bases between. As DNA, the CDR3 is TGTGCCAGCAACGATCGGGTCCGGGCTTACGAGCAGTACTTC. Translating gives CASNDRVRAYEQYF. The whole variable domain, filled in from reference TRBV2 and TRBJ2-7, reads EPEVTQTPSHQVTQMGQEVILRCVPISNHLYFYWYRQILGQKVEFLVSFYNNEISEKSEIFDDQFSVERPDGSNFTLKIRSTKLEDSAMYFCASNDRVRAYEQYFGPGTRLTVT.

The chain has TRBV14 and TRBJ1-1, with 7 bases fitting TRBD1. The CDR3 is 12 amino acids. J was trimmed by 4 bases and V by 5 bases; bases with no gene match: 1. Germline V lookup: CDR1 SGHDN, CDR2 FVKESK. The CDR3 sequence: CASSTGVTEAFF. The CDR3 region has the DNA TGTGCCAGCAGCACAGGGGTCACTGAAGCTTTCTTT.

This clonotype was found many times. The chain uses TRBV12-3 or TRBV12-4 and TRBJ2-7, with 7 nucleotides matching TRBD2. The CDR3 consists of 13 residues. The ends lost 1 base at V and 6 bases at J; junction bases unmatched: 3. CDR3 DNA: TGTGCCAGCAGTTTAGGCGGGAGCGGCGAGCAGTACTTC. Translating it yields CASSLGGSGEQYF.

This clonotype was counted between two and nine times. This rearrangement joins TRBV6-5 to TRBJ1-2; TRBD1 matches 8 bases. The CDR3 length is 15 residues. V shed 4 bases, J shed 4 bases, and the junction held 8 bases outside the gene matches. Per germline, CDR1 MNHEY and CDR2 SVGAGI. CDR3 nucleotides: TGTGCCAGCAGTTCGAGAGCCGACAGGGGCTATGGCTACACCTTC. Its protein product is CASSSRADRGYGYTF.

This clonotype appeared many times. The CDR3 DNA sequence: TGTGCCAGCAGTTACTCGGGAGGGATTGTAACCCTCCACTTT. It translates to CASSYSGGIVTLHF. V gene TRBV6-5 combines with J gene TRBJ1-6; no clear D. V was cut by 0 bases and J by 14 bases, with 14 bases left in between. This CDR3 contains 14 residues. Per the germline V gene, CDR1 is MNHEY and CDR2 is SVGAGI.

This clonotype was detected a few times. This chain links TRBV6-1 with TRBJ1-4; D gene uncertain. CDR3 length: 15 amino acids. Germline V lookup: CDR1 MNHNS, CDR2 SASEGT. Deletions cut 6 bases from V and 0 bases from J, with 11 bases between. The CDR3 coding sequence is TGTGCCAGCAGCGTTACCGGGACAACTAATGAAAAACTGTTTTTT. This translates into CASSVTGTTNEKLFF.

At least ten counts were recorded for this clonotype. The rearrangement uses TRBV12-3 or TRBV12-4 and TRBJ2-2; no reliable D call. The CDR3 extends over 14 amino acids. The V end was cut by 8 bases, the J end by 1 base, with 11 bases between. The CDR3 coding sequence is TGTGCCAGCCTTAGAGACCAGAACACCGGGGAGCTGTTTTTT. Encoded protein: CASLRDQNTGELFF.

This clonotype was recorded at least ten times. This sequence joins TRBV2 and TRBJ2-7, with a tentative D call TRBD1 (6 bases). Trimming pared 6 bases from V and 0 bases from J, leaving 12 bases between. This CDR3 has 14 amino acids. Germline CDR1 is SNHLY and CDR2 is FYNNEI. CDR3 region: CASREQGTSYEQYF. For the CDR3, the DNA is TGTGCCAGCAGGGAACAGGGAACCTCCTACGAGCAGTACTTC. The entire variable domain, with the rest obtained from reference TRBV2 and TRBJ2-7, is as follows: EPEVTQTPSHQVTQMGQEVILRCVPISNHLYFYWYRQILGQKVEFLVSFYNNEISEKSEIFDDQFSVERPDGSNFTLKIRSTKLEDSAMYFCASREQGTSYEQYFGPGTRLTVT.